These 15 T cell receptor beta chains were sequenced from one sample in a study of shared clonotypes between healthy human individuals. Repertoires were generated with immunoSEQ multiplex PCR, while TCRdb's copy carries only in-frame clones and drops some. The table includes 1 million to 1.2 million clones, around 77% detected once. Sequencing used memory CD4+ T cells from PBMCs. Subset here: CD45RA-negative fraction. Every receptor here comes from a young man in good health. Some clones in this sample may be carry-over from other donors' samples.

There are a few counts of this clone. V gene TRBV5-1 combines with J gene TRBJ2-5; the D gene could be TRBD1 or TRBD2 (5 bases each). Germline V gene sequence: CDR1 SGHRS, CDR2 YFSETQ. Deletions cut 0 bases from V and 4 bases from J, with 10 bases between. The CDR3 spans 14 residues. The CDR3 nucleotides read TGCGCCAGCAGCTTGGAAACTAGGGGAGAGACCCAGTACTTC. Translating it yields CASSLETRGETQYF. The full variable domain, completed using reference TRBV5-1 and TRBJ2-5, is KAGVTQTPRYLIKTRGQQVTLSCSPISGHRSVSWYQQTPGQGLQFLFEYFSETQRNKGNFPGRFSGRQFSNSRSEMNVSTLELGDSALYLCASSLETRGETQYFGPGTRLLVL.

The chain is built from TRBV27 and TRBJ1-5; unclear D gene. The germline CDR1 and CDR2 sequences are MNHEY and SMNVEV (reference sequence). Trimming took 2 bases from V and 3 from J, leaving 5 bases between them. The CDR3 extends over 13 amino acids. The CDR3 sequence: CASSLRDNQPQHF. CDR3 sequence (DNA): TGTGCCAGCAGTTTACGGGACAATCAGCCCCAGCATTTT.

The V gene is TRBV4-1, the J gene TRBJ2-6; 10 nucleotides match TRBD2. This CDR3 is built from 20 residues. With 4 bases clipped from V and 0 bases from J, the junction kept 12 bases outside the gene matches. CDR1 is MGHRA and CDR2 is YSYEKL in the germline V gene. Here the CDR3 reads CASSPTLRTSGRSGANVLTF. The CDR3 bases are TGCGCCAGCAGCCCGACCCTTCGGACTAGCGGCCGCTCTGGGGCCAACGTCCTGACTTTC.

The rearrangement links TRBV5-8 to TRBJ2-3; D uncertain. The CDR3 sequence is 12 residues long. Germline-derived CDR1 and CDR2 are SGHTS and YDEGEE. V was pared by 4 bases and J by 3 bases, with 6 bases between. DNA for the CDR3: TGTGCCAGCAGCCCTGAGACAGATACGCAGTATTTT. It codes for CASSPETDTQYF.

The chain carries TRBV6-5 and TRBJ1-1; D not certain. This CDR3 is built from 13 residues. V lost 6 bases, J lost 0 bases, and 8 bases lay in between. CDR1 is MNHEY and CDR2 is SVGAGI in the germline V gene. CDR3 sequence reads: CASRSGMNTEAFF. The CDR3 DNA sequence: TGTGCCAGCAGGAGCGGGATGAACACTGAAGCTTTCTTT.

This chain uses TRBV4-3 with TRBJ2-3, with TRBD2 matching 8 bases. This CDR3 has 15 residues. Germline lookup yields CDR1 LGHNA and CDR2 YSLEER. After removal of 8 bases from V and 4 bases from J, the junction contained 11 bases not matched to a gene. Here the CDR3 DNA reads TGCGCCAGCTCCCGGGTAGCGGGACTGTCAGATACGCAGTATTTT. Translation: CASSRVAGLSDTQYF.

V and J are TRBV14 and TRBJ2-7, with 10 bases aligning to TRBD2. Trimming took 1 base from V and 4 from J; bases not matched to a gene: 7. This CDR3 comprises 16 residues. Per the germline V gene, CDR1 is SGHDN and CDR2 is FVKESK. The CDR3 region has the DNA TGTGCCAGCAGCCAAGTCGGGCTAGCGGGAGTTTACGAGCAGTACTTC. It codes for CASSQVGLAGVYEQYF.

J is TRBJ2-5 and V is TRBV5-5, with 10 bases identical to TRBD1. Trimming took 0 bases from V and 1 from J; bases not matched to a gene: 3. There are 16 residues in the CDR3. From germline, CDR1 is SGHKS and CDR2 YYEKEE (reference sequence). CDR3 DNA sequence: TGTGCCAGCAGCTTGGGGGACAGGGGAACCCAAGAGACCCAGTACTTC. Translating gives CASSLGDRGTQETQYF.

This clone was recorded only once. CDR3 nucleotides: TGTGCCAGCAGCCTTAGCGTCGCGAACACCGGGGAGCTGTTTTTT. Translation: CASSLSVANTGELFF. The V call is TRBV7-2, the J call TRBJ2-2; D possibly corresponds to TRBD2 (5 bases). V shed 5 bases and J shed 0 bases, with 10 bases lying between them. Germline V CDR1 and CDR2: SGHTA, FQGNSA. The CDR3 consists of 15 residues.

This clone came up a few times. The gene calls are TRBV10-3 and TRBJ2-1; D is possibly TRBD2 (6 bases). The germline gives CDR1 ENHRY, CDR2 SYGVKD. The ends were cut back, 5 bases at V and 3 bases at J, with 14 bases in the middle. This CDR3 region has 15 residues. The CDR3 spells CAISLLGGDYNEQFF. Here the CDR3 DNA reads TGTGCCATCAGTCTTTTAGGCGGGGACTACAATGAGCAGTTCTTC.

V is TRBV4-2 and J is TRBJ2-2; D call uncertain. V lost 0 bases, J lost 9 bases, and 8 bases lay in between. The V gene's germline CDR1 is LGHNA and CDR2 YNFKEQ. The CDR3 totals 13 residues. The CDR3 reads CASSQDRTRELFF. The CDR3 DNA reads as TGTGCCAGCAGCCAAGATCGAACTAGGGAGCTGTTTTTT.

J is TRBJ2-1 and V is TRBV11-2, with TRBD2 matching 9 bases. Per the germline V gene, CDR1 is SGHAT and CDR2 is FQNNGV. The CDR3 sequence is 17 residues long. J lost 7 bases, V lost 4 bases, and 14 bases had no gene match. CDR3 sequence: CASSSPPGLAGGNEQFF. Here the CDR3 DNA reads TGTGCCAGCAGCTCCCCTCCGGGACTAGCAGGGGGGAATGAGCAGTTCTTC.

As to this clone: This specimen includes other DNA sequences encoding the same CDR3. The chain joins TRBV6-5 to TRBJ2-7, with 10 bases identical to TRBD1. The CDR3 totals 14 residues. The V gene end was trimmed by 9 bases and the J gene end by 7 bases; junction bases not matched to a gene: 12. Per germline, CDR1 MNHEY and CDR2 SVGAGI. The CDR3 is CASKRPGQGREQYF. DNA of the CDR3: TGTGCCAGTAAGAGACCGGGACAGGGGCGGGAGCAGTACTTC.

This chain connects TRBV9 to TRBJ2-5; TRBD1 matches 10 bases. J lost 5 bases, V lost 2 bases, and 9 bases had no gene match. From germline, CDR1 is SGDLS and CDR2 YYNGEE. CDR3 size: 16 residues. The DNA of the CDR3 is TGTGCCAGCAGCGTGTTCCGGGACAGGGGCTGGGAGACCCAGTACTTC. This gives the protein CASSVFRDRGWETQYF.

V usage is TRBV29-1 and J usage is TRBJ2-3; D gene ambiguous. Trimming took 1 base from V and 0 from J, leaving 8 bases between them. The CDR3 covers 14 residues. CDR1 is SQVTM, CDR2 ANQGSEA, per germline. The CDR3 DNA reads TGCAGCGTTGAAGGCAGCTACAGCACAGATACGCAGTATTTT. This encodes CSVEGSYSTDTQYF.